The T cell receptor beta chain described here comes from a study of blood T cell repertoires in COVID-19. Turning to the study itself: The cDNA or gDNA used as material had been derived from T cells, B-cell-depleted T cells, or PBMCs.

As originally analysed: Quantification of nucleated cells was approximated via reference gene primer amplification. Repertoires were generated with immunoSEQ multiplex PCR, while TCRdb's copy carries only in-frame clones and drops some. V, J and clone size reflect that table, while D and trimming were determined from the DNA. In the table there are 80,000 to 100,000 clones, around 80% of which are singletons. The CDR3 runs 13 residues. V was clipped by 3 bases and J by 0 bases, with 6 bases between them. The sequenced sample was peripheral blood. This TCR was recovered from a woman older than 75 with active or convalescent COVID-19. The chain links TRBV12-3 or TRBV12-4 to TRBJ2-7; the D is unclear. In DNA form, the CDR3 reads TGTGCCAGCAGTTTGAAAGCCTCCTACGAGCAGTACTTC. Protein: CASSLKASYEQYF.